What follows are 12 T cell receptor beta chains derived from one specimen sequenced in a study of T cell responses to AZD1222 COVID-19 vaccine. Profiling relied on immunoSEQ multiplex PCR, and the TCRdb table lists in-frame clones only, not all of them. The table shows some 130,000 clones, with around nine tenths occurring only once. The source was peripheral blood, collected on day 0 of AZD1222 vaccination. Source of these receptors: an adult in good health.

The rearrangement links TRBV28 to TRBJ1-2; D is possibly TRBD1 (5 bases). CDR1 MDHEN and CDR2 SYDVKM come from the germline V gene. The ends were cut back, 3 bases at V and 4 bases at J, with 12 bases in the middle. The CDR3 loop spans 14 amino acids. CDR3 region: CASSLGLSGYGYTF. For the CDR3, the DNA is TGTGCCAGCAGTTTGGGGCTCTCTGGCTATGGCTACACCTTC.

The chain recombines TRBV7-9 with TRBJ2-1; D perhaps matches TRBD1 (7 bases). Looked up from germline, CDR1 is SEHNR and CDR2 is FQNEAQ (reference sequence). Trimming pared 11 bases from V and 8 bases from J, leaving 19 bases between. The CDR3 loop spans 13 amino acids. The CDR3 here is CALQGGRLYEQFF. The CDR3 nucleotides are TGTGCCCTCCAGGGGGGCCGTTTATATGAGCAGTTCTTC. Variable domain in full (rest from reference TRBV7-9 and TRBJ2-1): DTGVSQNPRHKITKRGQNVTFRCDPISEHNRLYWYRQTLGQGPEFLTYFQNEAQLEKSRLLSDRFSAERPKGSFSTLEIQRTEQGDSAMYLCALQGGRLYEQFFGPGTRLTVL.

The rearrangement links TRBV10-2 to TRBJ2-3; D may be TRBD2 (6 bases). CDR3 size: 13 residues. Germline CDR1 reads WSHSY; CDR2 reads SAAADI. The ends were cut back, 11 bases at V and 3 bases at J, with 15 bases in the middle. CDR3 sequence: CASAGGGTDTQYF. DNA of the CDR3: TGCGCCTCAGCAGGTGGGGGGACAGATACGCAGTATTTT.

The V and J genes are TRBV12-3 or TRBV12-4 and TRBJ1-5; D remains ambiguous. The ends were cut back, 4 bases at V and 5 bases at J, with 3 bases in the middle. The CDR3 loop spans 11 amino acids. CDR3 sequence reads: CASSSDQPQHF. In DNA, the CDR3 is TGTGCCAGCAGTTCGGATCAGCCCCAGCATTTT.

J is TRBJ2-7 and V is TRBV6-5; TRBD2 aligns across 7 bases. Germline trimming cut 6 bases from V and 4 bases from J; bases unmatched to any gene: 9. The CDR3 spans 14 residues. In germline, CDR1 is MNHEY, CDR2 SVGAGI. The CDR3 spells CASSQTGTKYEQYF. The CDR3 DNA reads as TGTGCCAGCAGCCAAACCGGGACTAAATACGAGCAGTACTTC.

The chain has TRBV7-2 and TRBJ1-1; possible D gene TRBD1, 5 bases. This CDR3 is 14 amino acids long. Trimming took 5 bases from V and 1 from J, leaving 11 bases between them. Germline V lookup: CDR1 SGHTA, CDR2 FQGNSA. CDR3 amino acids: CASSPAGGNTEAFF. CDR3 bases: TGTGCCAGCAGCCCGGCTGGGGGGAACACTGAAGCTTTCTTT.

The J gene is TRBJ2-3, the V gene TRBV5-4, with D perhaps TRBD2 (7 bases). V shed 4 bases and J shed 8 bases, with 32 bases lying between them. Germline values: CDR1 SGHNT, CDR2 YYREEE (reference sequence). The CDR3 extends over 19 amino acids. The CDR3 DNA is TGTGCCAGCAGCCCTCGTGTATCGGGGGGCCCTAGTATGAGGACTACGCAGTATTTT. It encodes CASSPRVSGGPSMRTTQYF.

The chain couples TRBV27 to TRBJ1-1; the D gene is possibly TRBD1 (6 bases). This CDR3 has 13 residues. Germline-derived CDR1 and CDR2 are MNHEY and SMNVEV (reference sequence). V was clipped by 7 bases and J by 5 bases, with 14 bases between them. In DNA, the CDR3 is TGTGCCAGCATGGTGGGGGGGCGGACTGAAGCTTTCTTT. Translating gives CASMVGGRTEAFF.

The chain uses TRBV6-2 or TRBV6-3 and TRBJ2-7, with D maybe TRBD1 (6 bases). Looked up from germline, CDR1 is MNHEY and CDR2 is SVGEGT. Trimming took 6 bases from V and 5 from J, leaving 23 bases between them. This CDR3 region has 16 residues. The DNA of the CDR3 is TGTGCCAGCAGCTGGAATAAGGGCACAGGGAGTGACGAGCAGTACTTC. Amino acids: CASSWNKGTGSDEQYF.

The chain recombines TRBV10-3 with TRBJ1-2; 10 positions match TRBD1. Per germline, CDR1 ENHRY and CDR2 SYGVKD. V trimming: 3 bases; J trimming: 0 bases; junction bases outside the gene matches: 10. The CDR3 sequence is 18 residues long. CDR3 nucleotide sequence: TGTGCCATCAGTGAACGGGACAGGGGCCTCACTGCTAACTATGGCTACACCTTC. Amino acid sequence: CAISERDRGLTANYGYTF.

The chain has TRBV10-3 and TRBJ1-6; D possibly corresponds to TRBD1 (6 bases). Germline V lookup: CDR1 ENHRY, CDR2 SYGVKD. The CDR3 contains 17 residues. Trimming took 5 bases from V and 9 from J, leaving 23 bases between them. The CDR3 DNA reads as TGTGCCATCAGTTCACATCTCGGGGGCGCTATTGTTTCACCCCTCCACTTT. Amino acids: CAISSHLGGAIVSPLHF.

V gene TRBV5-6 combines with J gene TRBJ2-2; maybe TRBD2 (5 bases). V shed 2 bases and J shed 4 bases, with 12 bases lying between them. The germline V gene has CDR1 SGHDT and CDR2 YYEEEE. This CDR3 contains 15 residues. CDR3 region: CASSLIRGATGELFF. The CDR3, as DNA: TGTGCCAGCAGCTTAATTCGGGGTGCCACCGGGGAGCTGTTTTTT.